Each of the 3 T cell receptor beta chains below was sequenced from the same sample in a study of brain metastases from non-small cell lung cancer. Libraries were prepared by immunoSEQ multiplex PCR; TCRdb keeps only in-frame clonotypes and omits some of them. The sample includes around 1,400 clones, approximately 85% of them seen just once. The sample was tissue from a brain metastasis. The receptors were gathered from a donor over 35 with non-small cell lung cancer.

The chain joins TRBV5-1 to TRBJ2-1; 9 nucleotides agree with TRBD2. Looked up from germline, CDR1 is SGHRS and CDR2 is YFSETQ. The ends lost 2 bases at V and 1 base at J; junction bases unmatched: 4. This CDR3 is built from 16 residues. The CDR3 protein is CASSFTSGWSYNEQFF. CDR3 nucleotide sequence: TGCGCCAGCAGCTTTACTAGCGGGTGGTCCTACAATGAGCAGTTCTTC.

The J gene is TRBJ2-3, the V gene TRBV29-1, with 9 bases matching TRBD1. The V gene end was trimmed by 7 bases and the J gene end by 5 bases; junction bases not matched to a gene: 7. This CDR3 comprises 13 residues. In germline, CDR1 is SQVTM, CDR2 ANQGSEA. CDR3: CSAQQGARDTQYF. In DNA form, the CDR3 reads TGCAGCGCTCAACAGGGGGCGAGAGATACGCAGTATTTT.

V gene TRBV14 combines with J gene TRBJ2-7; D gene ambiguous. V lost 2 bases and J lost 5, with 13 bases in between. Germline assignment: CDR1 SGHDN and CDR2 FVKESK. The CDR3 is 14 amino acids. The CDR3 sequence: CASSQHRVAHEQYF. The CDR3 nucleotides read TGTGCCAGCAGCCAACATCGGGTTGCCCACGAGCAGTACTTC. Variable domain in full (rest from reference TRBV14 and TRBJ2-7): EAGVTQFPSHSVIEKGQTVTLRCDPISGHDNLYWYRRVMGKEIKFLLHFVKESKQDESGMPNNRFLAERTGGTYSTLKVQPAELEDSGVYFCASSQHRVAHEQYFGPGTRLTVT.